The 3 T cell receptor beta chains below were found in one sample sequenced in a study of monozygotic twins with inflammatory bowel disease (dated by TCRdb to about 2019). Library construction relied on 5' RACE. These reads were obtained on an Illumina HiSeq 2500. TCRdb reprocessed the sequencing reads and holds a single record per CDR3 protein sequence, with no DNA. The sample's clone listing holds hundreds of thousands of distinct CDR3 sequences. Together, the top ten hold 5.6% of the sample. Source material: blood. These receptors were taken from a human donor with ulcerative colitis or Crohn's disease, or a healthy co-twin of an affected twin (not recorded which).

The rearrangement joins TRBV7-8 to TRBJ2-4; there is no DNA to check the TCRdb D call of TRBD1. Germline V gene lookup returns CDR1 SGHVS and CDR2 FQNEAQ. The CDR3 consists of 17 residues. The CDR3 loop is CASSAPGGRDMKNIQYF.

The chain links TRBV27 to TRBJ1-2; no DNA is available, so the TRBD1 call from TCRdb remains unchecked. This CDR3 has 16 amino acids. The germline V gene has CDR1 MNHEY and CDR2 SMNVEV (reference sequence). CDR3 amino acids: CASSFEGTRGNYGYTF.

The rearrangement uses TRBV7-8 and TRBJ2-3; the D gene TCRdb calls, TRBD2, cannot be checked with no DNA. The CDR3 loop spans 13 amino acids. Germline V CDR1 and CDR2: SGHVS, FQNEAQ. CDR3 residues: CASSSSTGTSIYF.